Following are 2 T cell receptor beta chains from one sample sequenced in a study of blood T cell repertoires in COVID-19. TCRdb keeps only in-frame clones here, not all; method: immunoSEQ multiplex PCR. The sample includes just over 650,000 clones, 70% to 90% of them seen just once. Sequences were obtained from peripheral blood. The origin of the receptors is a woman between 18 and 29 years old with acute or convalescent COVID-19.

The rearrangement uses TRBV7-3 and TRBJ2-2; 14 bases line up with TRBD2. The CDR3 consists of 18 residues. The J segment lost 0 bases and the V segment lost 3 bases, leaving 3 bases of the junction unmatched. CDR1 SGHTA and CDR2 FQGTGA come from the germline V gene. The CDR3 bases are TGTGCCAGCAGCTTGGGACTAGCGGGGGCTGCGAACACCGGGGAGCTGTTTTTT. Translation: CASSLGLAGAANTGELFF. The full variable domain, its missing parts supplied by reference TRBV7-3 and TRBJ2-2, is GAGVSQTPSNKVTEKGKYVELRCDPISGHTALYWYRQSLGQGPEFLIYFQGTGAADDSGLPNDRFFAVRPEGSVSTLKIQRTERGDSAVYLCASSLGLAGAANTGELFFGEGSRLTVL.

J is TRBJ1-3 and V is TRBV7-7, with TRBD1 as a possible D gene (6 bases). The V gene's germline CDR1 is SSHAT and CDR2 FNYEAQ (reference sequence). The length of the CDR3 is 15 residues. The V end lost 8 bases, the J end lost 0 bases, and 14 bases lay between the germline ends. The DNA for the CDR3 is TGTGCCAGCGCGGCGGGGGCGGTCTCTGGAAACACCATATATTTT. Amino acids: CASAAGAVSGNTIYF.